The next 5 T cell receptor beta chains were all read from a single sample in a study of response to subunit inactivated influenza vaccine. In TCRdb, the RT-PCR reads were re-called with MiXCR into one record per CDR3 protein. This sample has hundreds of thousands of distinct CDR3 sequences, with more than 11% found just once. The sample here was PBMCs from blood, taken 14 days before vaccination. The receptor source for this set is a man between 50 and 59 years old who received an inactivated influenza vaccine.

This clonotype showed up just a few times. The rearrangement uses TRBV7-9 and TRBJ1-4; 8 bases align to TRBD1. CDR1 and CDR2 from the germline V gene are SEHNR and FQNEAQ (reference sequence). The length of the CDR3 is 15 residues. Losses at the gene ends were 5 bases for V and 6 bases for J; bases not matched to a gene: 8. DNA for the CDR3: TGTGCCAGCAGCGCTCGGGGACAGGTATATGAAAAACTGTTTTTT. Its protein product is CASSARGQVYEKLFF.

The chain joins TRBV15 to TRBJ1-5, with D tentatively TRBD1 (5 bases). The V end lost 4 bases, the J end lost 0 bases, and 10 bases lay between the germline ends. Germline CDR1 and CDR2: LNHNV and YYDKDF (reference sequence). The length of the CDR3 is 15 residues. CDR3 residues: CATSKSTGSNQPQHF. The CDR3 nucleotides are TGTGCCACCAGCAAGTCAACAGGTAGCAATCAGCCCCAGCATTTT.

This clonotype came up a few times. The V call is TRBV11-2, the J call TRBJ1-6; D is uncertain. The V and J ends lost 5 bases and 0 bases respectively, with 20 bases between them. Germline values: CDR1 SGHAT, CDR2 FQNNGV. The CDR3 runs to 19 residues. CDR3 amino acids: CASSPRGWGSSSYNSPLHF. The CDR3 region has the DNA TGTGCCAGCAGCCCCCGTGGGTGGGGTTCGAGCTCCTATAATTCACCCCTCCACTTT.

This clonotype has a handful of counts. The J gene is TRBJ1-5, the V gene TRBV5-5; 11 positions match TRBD1. With 0 bases clipped from V and 10 bases from J, the junction kept 6 bases outside the gene matches. Germline V gene data show CDR1 as SGHKS and CDR2 as YYEKEE (reference sequence). This CDR3 is built from 15 residues. CDR3 loop: CASSLGPGQGEPQHF. In DNA, the CDR3 is TGTGCCAGCAGCTTGGGTCCGGGACAGGGGGAACCCCAGCATTTT.

This clonotype was picked up a small number of times. The chain uses TRBV12-3 or TRBV12-4 and TRBJ2-2, with D perhaps matching TRBD1 (6 bases). V gave up 3 bases and J gave up 3 bases, with 8 bases separating them. The CDR3 has 14 amino acids. The CDR3 bases are TGTGCCAGCAGTTTTTACAGGGACACCGGGGAGCTGTTTTTT. Translation gives CASSFYRDTGELFF.